These 19 T cell receptor beta chains were sequenced from one sample in a study of early stage breast cancer tumors. Sequencing was performed with immunoSEQ multiplex PCR; in TCRdb, only in-frame clones are kept and a portion is missing. The table records approximately 50,000 clones, over 60% of them present only once. Sequenced material: blood. The source is a person in their twenties or thirties with breast cancer.

This sequence joins TRBV7-2 and TRBJ1-6; D not certain. Germline V gene sequence: CDR1 SGHTA, CDR2 FQGNSA. CDR3 length equals 14 residues. Trimming stripped 1 base from V and 3 bases from J, with 4 bases between. CDR3 protein: CASSLDSYNSPLHF. Written as DNA, the CDR3 is TGTGCCAGCAGCTTAGACAGCTATAATTCACCCCTCCACTTT.

The chain has TRBV2 and TRBJ2-7; D perhaps matches TRBD1 (6 bases). Germline V gene data show CDR1 as SNHLY and CDR2 as FYNNEI. V was clipped by 7 bases and J by 1 base, with 17 bases between them. This CDR3 is built from 15 residues. CDR3 loop: CASIQGHSQSYEQYF. The CDR3 DNA sequence: TGTGCCAGCATCCAGGGACATTCTCAGTCCTACGAGCAGTACTTC.

The chain combines TRBV7-2 with TRBJ2-7, with D perhaps being TRBD1 or TRBD2 (7 bases each). This CDR3 has 15 residues. Germline-derived CDR1 and CDR2 are SGHTA and FQGNSA. Trimming took off 1 base at V and 1 base at J, with 11 bases between the two ends. CDR3: CASSLVQGGSYEQYF. The CDR3 bases are TGTGCCAGCAGCTTAGTCCAGGGGGGGTCCTACGAGCAGTACTTC.

This sequence joins TRBV27 and TRBJ1-1; D is ambiguous. The CDR3 is made up of 13 amino acids. Trimming shortened V by 6 bases and J by 5 bases, and 13 bases separated the two germline ends. CDR1 and CDR2 (germline): MNHEY, SMNVEV (reference sequence). The CDR3 loop reads CASSPLEETEAFF. The DNA for the CDR3 is TGTGCCAGCAGCCCACTGGAGGAGACTGAAGCTTTCTTT.

This rearrangement joins TRBV7-8 to TRBJ2-1; 7 nucleotides align to TRBD1. The germline CDR1 and CDR2 sequences are SGHVS and FQNEAQ. The CDR3 contains 14 residues. Trimming took 7 bases from V and 8 from J; bases not matched to a gene: 11. The CDR3 here is CASTGDRGRDEQFF. CDR3 bases: TGTGCCAGCACCGGGGACAGAGGTAGGGATGAGCAGTTCTTC.

The chain couples TRBV5-1 to TRBJ1-2, with 10 bases fitting TRBD1. This CDR3 is 12 amino acids long. Germline-derived CDR1 and CDR2 are SGHRS and YFSETQ. V dropped 3 bases and J dropped 9; count of bases not matched to a gene: 2. CDR3 in DNA: TGCGCCAGCAGCTCGGGACAGGGGCGCTACACCTTC. Translating it yields CASSSGQGRYTF.

The CDR3 region has the DNA TGTGCCAGCAGCTCCACAGGGGGCTCCTACGAGCAGTACTTC. Encoded protein: CASSSTGGSYEQYF. The chain has TRBV7-9 and TRBJ2-7, with 8 bases matching TRBD1. The ends lost 4 bases at V and 0 bases at J; junction bases unmatched: 2. CDR1 is SEHNR and CDR2 is FQNEAQ in the germline V gene (reference sequence). There are 14 residues in the CDR3. The full variable domain, its missing parts supplied by reference TRBV7-9 and TRBJ2-7, is DTGVSQNPRHKITKRGQNVTFRCDPISEHNRLYWYRQTLGQGPEFLTYFQNEAQLEKSRLLSDRFSAERPKGSFSTLEIQRTEQGDSAMYLCASSSTGGSYEQYFGPGTRLTVT.

The chain carries TRBV30 and TRBJ2-5; possibly TRBD1 for D (6 bases). This CDR3 region has 11 residues. Trimming removed 4 bases from V and 5 bases from J, with 8 bases in between. Per germline, CDR1 GTSNPN and CDR2 SVGIG (reference sequence). The CDR3 region has the DNA TGTGCCTGGACAGGGGAGGAGACCCAGTACTTC. Its protein product is CAWTGEETQYF.

The V gene is TRBV6-6, the J gene TRBJ1-1; D remains unclear. The germline V gene encodes CDR1 MNHNY and CDR2 SVGAGI (reference sequence). The germline V and J ends were trimmed by 4 bases and 7 bases, with 13 bases remaining between them. The length of the CDR3 is 13 residues. The CDR3 loop reads CASSSTPSLEAFF. CDR3 DNA: TGTGCCAGCAGTTCCACTCCGAGCCTTGAAGCTTTCTTT.

This clone was recorded once. The V and J genes are TRBV4-1 and TRBJ2-7; 9 nucleotides match TRBD1. Germline CDR1 and CDR2: MGHRA and YSYEKL. Unmatched junction bases numbered 2, after V lost 2 bases and J lost 0 bases. The CDR3 spans 15 residues. DNA for the CDR3: TGCGCCAGCAGCCAAACGACAGGGGGCTCCTACGAGCAGTACTTC. Translating it yields CASSQTTGGSYEQYF.

This clone was counted between two and nine times. This sequence joins TRBV27 and TRBJ2-7; TRBD1 aligns across 7 bases. From germline, CDR1 is MNHEY and CDR2 SMNVEV (reference sequence). The CDR3 loop spans 14 amino acids. With V trimmed by 6 bases and J by 3 bases, 8 bases remained unmatched. In DNA form, the CDR3 reads TGTGCCAGCAGCATTAAACGGGACAGCTACGAGCAGTACTTC. It encodes CASSIKRDSYEQYF.

The genes are TRBV6-1 and TRBJ2-7; 9 bases map to TRBD1. Germline CDR1 MNHNS, CDR2 SASEGT. The CDR3 is 14 residues long. Trimming took 3 bases from V and 4 from J; bases not matched to a gene: 4. CDR3 DNA: TGTGCCAGCAGTGAGTCCGGGACAGGGTACGAGCAGTACTTC. It is translated as CASSESGTGYEQYF.

This clone appeared once. The genes are TRBV27 and TRBJ1-4; 8 nucleotides agree with TRBD1. Germline loops: CDR1 MNHEY, CDR2 SMNVEV (reference sequence). The CDR3 spans 15 residues. The V segment lost 2 bases and the J segment 5 bases; nucleotides outside the gene matches: 4. The CDR3 is CASSLGGTGNEKLFF. CDR3 nucleotides: TGTGCCAGCAGTTTAGGGGGGACAGGCAATGAAAAACTGTTTTTT.

This rearrangement joins TRBV30 to TRBJ1-2, with D possibly being TRBD1 (5 bases). Germline values: CDR1 GTSNPN, CDR2 SVGIG (reference sequence). The CDR3 runs to 13 residues. V was cut by 2 bases and J by 4 bases, with 11 bases left in between. CDR3 in amino acids: CAWSKPGAYGYTF. The CDR3 DNA reads as TGTGCCTGGAGTAAACCCGGGGCCTATGGCTACACCTTC.

This clone has only a few counts. The V call is TRBV11-2, the J call TRBJ1-4; 9 bases are a match to TRBD1. Germline trimming cut 5 bases from V and 8 bases from J; bases unmatched to any gene: 6. This CDR3 comprises 14 residues. The germline V gene has CDR1 SGHAT and CDR2 FQNNGV. The CDR3 DNA is TGTGCCAGCAGCCAAGGACAGGGGAGCGAAAAACTGTTTTTT. Amino acids: CASSQGQGSEKLFF.

The chain recombines TRBV5-8 with TRBJ2-5; TRBD2 agrees at 10 bases. This CDR3 is built from 16 residues. V lost 0 bases and J lost 2; bases outside the gene matches: 4. Germline lookup yields CDR1 SGHTS and CDR2 YDEGEE. CDR3 nucleotide sequence: TGTGCCAGCAGCTTGGGTCTAGCGGGAGCTCAAGAGACCCAGTACTTC. It specifies CASSLGLAGAQETQYF.

V is TRBV7-6 and J is TRBJ1-2; D perhaps matches TRBD1 (5 bases). CDR3 length equals 17 residues. CDR1 is SGHVS, CDR2 FNYEAQ, per germline. V lost 2 bases and J 4 bases, leaving 20 bases between the germline ends. DNA for the CDR3: TGTGCCAGCAGCTTATTGCCCGATGCCGGACACTTCTATGGCTACACCTTC. This sequence encodes CASSLLPDAGHFYGYTF.

Only a few counts were recorded for this clone. The chain couples TRBV18 to TRBJ1-5; 7 bases match TRBD1. V was clipped by 3 bases and J by 6 bases; unmatched bases: 8. This CDR3 is built from 15 residues. Germline CDR1 is KGHSH and CDR2 is LQKENI. The DNA of the CDR3 is TGTGCCAGCTCACCCTATTCAGGGGGAGGTCAGCCCCAGCATTTT. It codes for CASSPYSGGGQPQHF.

This chain connects TRBV29-1 to TRBJ2-1; no firm D call. The CDR3 consists of 16 residues. Germline CDR1 and CDR2: SQVTM and ANQGSEA. V was shortened by 0 bases and J by 0 bases, with 12 bases between the two germline ends. CDR3 sequence (DNA): TGCAGCGTTGAAGAATACAAGACCAGCTCCTACAATGAGCAGTTCTTC. Protein product: CSVEEYKTSSYNEQFF.